The entry below gives a single TCR beta chain sequence along with its context. The antigen is undetermined. The sample comes from a study of cytomegalovirus exposure and HLA in healthy donors. Separate from the roughly 700-subject first cohort, the roughly 120-subject validation cohort was the one that the donors belonged to. General study findings and limits: There were some 150 TCR beta chains listed as cytomegalovirus-associated. While the bulk of TCR sequences proved rare, some public TCRs turned up in many donors.

Between the trimmed V and J ends, which lost 5 bases and 0 bases, there was a span of 11 bases. CDR1 SGHVS and CDR2 FQNEAQ come from the germline V gene. The CDR3 runs 15 residues. TCRdb's table, derived via immunoSEQ multiplex PCR, lists solely in-frame clones and lacks some. The repertoire holds roughly 200,000 clones, with 80% to 85% as singletons. The specimen was PBMCs. This TCR came from a young woman in good health and CMV-seropositive. The chain has TRBV7-8 and TRBJ1-3; D is unresolved. The DNA of the CDR3 is TGTGCCAGCAGCCGATACATTGGCTCTGGAAACACCATATATTTT. Its translation: CASSRYIGSGNTIYF.